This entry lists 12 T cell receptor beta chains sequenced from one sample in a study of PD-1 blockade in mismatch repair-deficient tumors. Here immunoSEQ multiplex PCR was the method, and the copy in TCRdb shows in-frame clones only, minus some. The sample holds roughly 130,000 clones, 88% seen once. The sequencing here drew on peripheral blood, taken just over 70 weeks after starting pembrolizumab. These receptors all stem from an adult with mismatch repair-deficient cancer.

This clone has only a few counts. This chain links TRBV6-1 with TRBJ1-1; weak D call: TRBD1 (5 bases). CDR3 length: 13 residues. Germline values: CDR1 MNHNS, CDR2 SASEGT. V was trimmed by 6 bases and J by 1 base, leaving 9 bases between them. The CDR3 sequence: CASRLQENTEAFF. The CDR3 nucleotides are TGTGCCAGCAGATTACAGGAGAACACTGAAGCTTTCTTT.

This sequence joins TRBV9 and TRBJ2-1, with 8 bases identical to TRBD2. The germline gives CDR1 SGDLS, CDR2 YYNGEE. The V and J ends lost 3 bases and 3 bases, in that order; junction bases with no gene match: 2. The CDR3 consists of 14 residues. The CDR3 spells CASSAGTSYNEQFF. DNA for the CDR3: TGTGCCAGCAGCGCCGGGACTAGCTACAATGAGCAGTTCTTC.

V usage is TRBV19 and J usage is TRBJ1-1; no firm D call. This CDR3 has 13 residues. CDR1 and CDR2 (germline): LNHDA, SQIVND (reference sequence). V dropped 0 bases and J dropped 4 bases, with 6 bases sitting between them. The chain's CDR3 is CASSIEDGTEAFF. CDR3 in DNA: TGTGCCAGTAGTATAGAGGACGGCACTGAAGCTTTCTTT. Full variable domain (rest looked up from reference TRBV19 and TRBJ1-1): DGGITQSPKYLFRKEGQNVTLSCEQNLNHDAMYWYRQDPGQGLRLIYYSQIVNDFQKGDIAEGYSVSREKKESFPLTVTSAQKNPTAFYLCASSIEDGTEAFFGQGTRLTVV.

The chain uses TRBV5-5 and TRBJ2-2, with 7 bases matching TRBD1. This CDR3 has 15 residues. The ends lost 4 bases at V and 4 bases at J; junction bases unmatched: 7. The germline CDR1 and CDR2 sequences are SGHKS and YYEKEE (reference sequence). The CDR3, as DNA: TGTGCCAGCAGCCCAACCGGGACAGTCACCGGGGAGCTGTTTTTT. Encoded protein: CASSPTGTVTGELFF.

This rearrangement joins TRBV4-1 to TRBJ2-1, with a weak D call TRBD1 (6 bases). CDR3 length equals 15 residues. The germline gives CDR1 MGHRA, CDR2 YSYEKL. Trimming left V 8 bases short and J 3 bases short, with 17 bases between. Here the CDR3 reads CASAAGTTNYNEQFF. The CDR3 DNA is TGCGCCAGCGCCGCCGGGACAACAAACTACAATGAGCAGTTCTTC.

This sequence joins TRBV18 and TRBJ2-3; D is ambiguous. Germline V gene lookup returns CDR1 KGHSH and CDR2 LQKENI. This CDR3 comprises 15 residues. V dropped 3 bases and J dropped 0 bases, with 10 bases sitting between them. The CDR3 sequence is CASSPYQSSTDTQYF. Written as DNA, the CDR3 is TGTGCCAGCTCACCTTACCAATCTAGCACAGATACGCAGTATTTT.

DNA of the CDR3: TGTGCCAGCTCACTCGTAGGCAATCAGCCCCAGCATTTT. This gives the protein CASSLVGNQPQHF. The gene calls are TRBV18 and TRBJ1-5; D is ambiguous. V lost 4 bases and J 2 bases, leaving 6 bases between the germline ends. CDR3 length: 13 amino acids. Germline CDR1 and CDR2: KGHSH and LQKENI. The whole variable domain, filled in from reference TRBV18 and TRBJ1-5, reads NAGVMQNPRHLVRRRGQEARLRCSPMKGHSHVYWYRQLPEEGLKFMVYLQKENIIDESGMPKERFSAEFPKEGPSILRIQQVVRGDSAAYFCASSLVGNQPQHFGDGTRLSIL.

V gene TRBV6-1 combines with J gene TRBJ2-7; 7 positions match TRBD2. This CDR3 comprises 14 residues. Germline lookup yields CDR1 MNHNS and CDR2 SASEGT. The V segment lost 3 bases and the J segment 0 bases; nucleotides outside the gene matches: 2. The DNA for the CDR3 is TGTGCCAGCAGTGATTGGACTAGCTCCTACGAGCAGTACTTC. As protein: CASSDWTSSYEQYF.

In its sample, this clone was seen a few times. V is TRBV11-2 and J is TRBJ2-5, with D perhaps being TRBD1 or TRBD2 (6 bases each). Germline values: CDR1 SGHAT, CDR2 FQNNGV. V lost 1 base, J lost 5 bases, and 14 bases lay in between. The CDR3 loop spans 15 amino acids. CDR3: CASSLAQQGLETQYF. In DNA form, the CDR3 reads TGTGCCAGCAGCTTAGCACAACAGGGACTCGAGACCCAGTACTTC.

The CDR3 loop is CASSLVVGREQFF. CDR3 DNA sequence: TGCGCCAGCAGCTTGGTTGTGGGGAGAGAGCAGTTCTTC. The V and J genes are TRBV5-1 and TRBJ2-1, with D possibly being TRBD2 (5 bases). Germline V gene data show CDR1 as SGHRS and CDR2 as YFSETQ. This CDR3 region has 13 residues. V was cut by 0 bases and J by 10 bases, with 11 bases left in between.

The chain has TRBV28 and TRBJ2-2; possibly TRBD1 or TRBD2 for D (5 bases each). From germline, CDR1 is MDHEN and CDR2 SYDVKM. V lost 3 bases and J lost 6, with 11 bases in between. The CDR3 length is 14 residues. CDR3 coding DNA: TGTGCCAGCAGTTTTCTGGGGCGGGCCGGGGAGCTGTTTTTT. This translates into CASSFLGRAGELFF.

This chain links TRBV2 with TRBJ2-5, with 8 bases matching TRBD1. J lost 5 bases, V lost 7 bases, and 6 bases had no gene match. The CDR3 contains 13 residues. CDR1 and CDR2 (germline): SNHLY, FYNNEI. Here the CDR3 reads CASNTGGFETQYF. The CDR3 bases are TGTGCCAGCAATACAGGGGGATTTGAGACCCAGTACTTC.